This T cell receptor beta chain was captured in a study of T cell repertoires in cytomegalovirus infection. TCRdb used MiXCR to reprocess the reads, holding one entry per CDR3 protein. The sample gives just under 500,000 distinct CDR3 sequences, 30% to 35% of which show up once; roughly 15% is in the top ten. Details on this clonotype: Its antigen is not identified.

Germline V gene data show CDR1 as LGHNA and CDR2 as YNFKEQ. There are 16 residues in the CDR3. Trimming shortened V by 0 bases and J by 5 bases, and 16 bases separated the two germline ends. The chain combines TRBV4-2 with TRBJ2-5, with D possibly matching TRBD2 (6 bases). The receptor comes from a human donor in good health (CMV status not recorded). Some clones in this sample may be carry-over from other donors' samples. Sequencing was performed on cultured PBMCs, taken from culture after CMV antigen stimulation. CDR3 DNA sequence: TGTGCCAGCAGCCAAGATCAGGCGGCCGGAGGGGAGACCCAGTACTTC. Its protein is CASSQDQAAGGETQYF.